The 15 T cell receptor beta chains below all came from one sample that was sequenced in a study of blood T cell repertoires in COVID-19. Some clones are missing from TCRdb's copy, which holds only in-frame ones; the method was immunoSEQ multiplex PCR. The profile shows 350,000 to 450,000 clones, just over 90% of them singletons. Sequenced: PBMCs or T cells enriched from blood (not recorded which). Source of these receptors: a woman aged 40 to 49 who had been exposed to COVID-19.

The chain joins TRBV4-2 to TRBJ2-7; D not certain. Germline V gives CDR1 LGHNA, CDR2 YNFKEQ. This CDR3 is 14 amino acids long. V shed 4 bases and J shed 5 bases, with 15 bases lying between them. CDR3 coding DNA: TGTGCCAGCAGCCCCCCAGGCAGGTCCGACGAGCAGTACTTC. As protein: CASSPPGRSDEQYF.

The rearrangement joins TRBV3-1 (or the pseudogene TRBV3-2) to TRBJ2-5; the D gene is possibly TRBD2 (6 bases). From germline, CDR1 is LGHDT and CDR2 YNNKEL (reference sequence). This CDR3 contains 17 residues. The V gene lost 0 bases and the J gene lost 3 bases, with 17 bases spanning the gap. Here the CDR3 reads CASSQEIGLPTKETQYF. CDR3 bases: TGTGCCAGCAGCCAAGAAATAGGACTACCTACAAAAGAGACCCAGTACTTC.

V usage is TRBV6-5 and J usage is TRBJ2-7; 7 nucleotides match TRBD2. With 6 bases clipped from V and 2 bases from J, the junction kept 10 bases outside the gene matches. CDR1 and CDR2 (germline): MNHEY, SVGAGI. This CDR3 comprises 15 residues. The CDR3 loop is CASRMGLAEAYEQYF. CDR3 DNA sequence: TGTGCCAGCAGGATGGGGCTAGCGGAGGCCTACGAGCAGTACTTC.

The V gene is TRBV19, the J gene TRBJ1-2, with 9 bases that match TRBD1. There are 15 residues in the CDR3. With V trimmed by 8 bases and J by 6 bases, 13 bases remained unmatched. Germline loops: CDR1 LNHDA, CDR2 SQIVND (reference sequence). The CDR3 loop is CASAAAGQGKNGYTF. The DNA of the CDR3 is TGTGCCAGTGCAGCCGCTGGACAGGGGAAAAATGGCTACACCTTC.

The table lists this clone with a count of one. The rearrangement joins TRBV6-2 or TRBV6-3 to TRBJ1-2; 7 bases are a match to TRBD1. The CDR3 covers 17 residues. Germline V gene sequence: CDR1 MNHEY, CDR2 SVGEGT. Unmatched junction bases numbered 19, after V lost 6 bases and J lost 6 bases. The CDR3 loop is CASSLTGTVTFLDGYTF. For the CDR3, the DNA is TGTGCCAGCAGCCTCACCGGGACAGTAACCTTCTTGGATGGCTACACCTTC.

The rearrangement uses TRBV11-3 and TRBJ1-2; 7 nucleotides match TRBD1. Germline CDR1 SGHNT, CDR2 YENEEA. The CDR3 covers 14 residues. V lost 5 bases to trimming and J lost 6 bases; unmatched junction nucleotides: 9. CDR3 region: CASSHDRAWDGYTF. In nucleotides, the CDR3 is TGTGCCAGCAGCCATGACAGGGCTTGGGATGGCTACACCTTC. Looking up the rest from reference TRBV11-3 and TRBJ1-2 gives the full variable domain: EAGVVQSPRYKIIEKKQPVAFWCNPISGHNTLYWYLQNLGQGPELLIRYENEEAVDDSQLPKDRFSAERLKGVDSTLKIQPAELGDSAVYLCASSHDRAWDGYTFGSGTRLTVV.

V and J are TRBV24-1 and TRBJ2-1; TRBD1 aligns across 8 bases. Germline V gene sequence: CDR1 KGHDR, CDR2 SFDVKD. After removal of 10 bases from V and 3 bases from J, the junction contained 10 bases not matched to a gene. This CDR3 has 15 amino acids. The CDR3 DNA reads TGTGCCACTAACCACAGGGGGGCAGGCTACAATGAGCAGTTCTTC. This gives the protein CATNHRGAGYNEQFF.

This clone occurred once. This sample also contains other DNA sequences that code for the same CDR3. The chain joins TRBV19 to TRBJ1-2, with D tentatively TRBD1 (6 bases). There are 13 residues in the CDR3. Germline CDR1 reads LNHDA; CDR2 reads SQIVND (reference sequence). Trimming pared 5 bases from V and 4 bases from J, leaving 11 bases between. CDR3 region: CASSQGPLYGYTF. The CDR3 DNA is TGTGCCAGTAGTCAGGGGCCCCTCTATGGCTACACCTTC.

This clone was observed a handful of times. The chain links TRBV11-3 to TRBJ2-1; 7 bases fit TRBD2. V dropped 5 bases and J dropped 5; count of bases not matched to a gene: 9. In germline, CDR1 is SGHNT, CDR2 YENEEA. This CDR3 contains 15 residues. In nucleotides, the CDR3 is TGTGCCAGCAGCGCTCGAGCGGGGCTTAACAATGAGCAGTTCTTC. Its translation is CASSARAGLNNEQFF.

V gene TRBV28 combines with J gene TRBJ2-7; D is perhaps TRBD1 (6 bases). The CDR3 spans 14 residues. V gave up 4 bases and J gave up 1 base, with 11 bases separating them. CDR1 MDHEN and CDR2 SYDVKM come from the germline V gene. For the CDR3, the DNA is TGTGCCAGCAGTTCTCCGGGACAATCCTACGAGCAGTACTTC. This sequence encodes CASSSPGQSYEQYF.

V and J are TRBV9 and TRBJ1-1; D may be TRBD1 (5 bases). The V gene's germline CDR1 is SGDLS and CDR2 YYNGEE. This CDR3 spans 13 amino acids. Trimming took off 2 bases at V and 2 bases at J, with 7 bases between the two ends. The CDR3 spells CASSVGTNTEAFF. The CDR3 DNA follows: TGTGCCAGCAGCGTGGGGACTAACACTGAAGCTTTCTTT.

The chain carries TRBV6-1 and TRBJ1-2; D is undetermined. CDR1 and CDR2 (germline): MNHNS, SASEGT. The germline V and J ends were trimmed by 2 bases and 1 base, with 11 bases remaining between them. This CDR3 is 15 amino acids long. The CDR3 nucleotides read TGTGCCAGCAGTGAATACTCCGGAGGTAACTATGGCTACACCTTC. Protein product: CASSEYSGGNYGYTF.

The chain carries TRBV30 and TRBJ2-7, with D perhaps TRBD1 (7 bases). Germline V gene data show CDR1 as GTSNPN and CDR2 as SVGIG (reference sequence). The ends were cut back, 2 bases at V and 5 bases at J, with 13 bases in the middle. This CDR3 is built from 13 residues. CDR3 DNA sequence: TGTGCCTGGAGTACCGGCAGGGGGGACGAGCAGTACTTC. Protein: CAWSTGRGDEQYF.

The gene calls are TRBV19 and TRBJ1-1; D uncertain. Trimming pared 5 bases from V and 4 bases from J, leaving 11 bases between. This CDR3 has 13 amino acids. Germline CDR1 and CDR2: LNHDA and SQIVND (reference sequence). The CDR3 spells CASSSLRGTEAFF. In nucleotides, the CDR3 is TGTGCCAGTAGTTCTCTCCGAGGCACTGAAGCTTTCTTT.

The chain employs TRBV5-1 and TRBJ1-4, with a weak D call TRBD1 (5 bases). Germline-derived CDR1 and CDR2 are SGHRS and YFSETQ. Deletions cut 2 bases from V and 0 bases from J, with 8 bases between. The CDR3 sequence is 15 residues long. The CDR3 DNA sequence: TGCGCCAGCAGCTTAGGGGTTGCAACTAATGAAAAACTGTTTTTT. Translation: CASSLGVATNEKLFF.